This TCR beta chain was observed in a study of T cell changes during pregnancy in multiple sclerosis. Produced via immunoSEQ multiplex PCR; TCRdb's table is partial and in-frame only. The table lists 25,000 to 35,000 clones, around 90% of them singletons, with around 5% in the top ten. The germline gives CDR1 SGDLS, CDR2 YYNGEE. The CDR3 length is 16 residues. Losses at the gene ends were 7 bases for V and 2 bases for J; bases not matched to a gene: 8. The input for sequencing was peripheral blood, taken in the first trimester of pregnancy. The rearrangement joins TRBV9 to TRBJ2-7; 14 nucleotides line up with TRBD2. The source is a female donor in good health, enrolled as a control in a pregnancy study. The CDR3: CASGPGLAGATYEQYF. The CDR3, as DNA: TGTGCCAGCGGTCCGGGACTAGCGGGGGCCACCTACGAGCAGTACTTC.